The entry below describes one TCR beta chain. The target antigen is unknown. With 3 bases removed from V and 1 base from J, the gap between germline ends came to 11 bases. Germline V gene data show CDR1 as KGHDR and CDR2 as SFDVKD. CDR3 length equals 15 residues. The data belong to a study of T cell repertoires in cytomegalovirus infection. A single record per CDR3 protein comes from TCRdb applying MiXCR to the reads. The sample includes 450,000 to 600,000 distinct CDR3 sequences, approximately 42% of them seen just once. The sequence was collected from a human donor in good health (CMV status not recorded). Some clones in this sample may be carry-over from other donors' samples. V and J are TRBV24-1 and TRBJ2-5; TRBD1 might be the D (6 bases). The source was cultured PBMCs, collected from culture after CMV antigen stimulation. This CDR3 is CATSDATGFQETQYF. The CDR3 DNA is TGTGCCACCAGTGATGCGACAGGATTCCAAGAGACCCAGTACTTC.